This section outlines one T cell receptor beta chain sequence together with its context. The V end lost 8 bases, the J end lost 0 bases, and 10 bases lay between the germline ends. The CDR3 has 14 residues. Germline V lookup: CDR1 LNHDA, CDR2 SQIVND (reference sequence). Sequencing was performed with immunoSEQ multiplex PCR; in TCRdb, only in-frame clones are kept and a portion is missing. The sample contains 150,000 to 200,000 clones, 84% of which appear only once. The data derive from a study of blood T cell repertoires in COVID-19. This receptor was obtained from a woman under 40 who had been exposed to COVID-19. Sequences were obtained from PBMCs or T cells enriched from blood (not recorded which). The rearrangement uses TRBV19 and TRBJ2-2; D call uncertain. In nucleotides, the CDR3 is TGTGCCAGTTCCACGGTTCCGAACACCGGGGAGCTGTTTTTT. It is translated as CASSTVPNTGELFF.